This is a list of T cell receptor beta chains from one sample in a study of glioma-infiltrating T cells after dendritic cell vaccination. Measured with immunoSEQ multiplex PCR; TCRdb has only the in-frame clones, and not every one. The top ten clones hold approximately 2.3% of a sample with about 73,000 clones, around 79% of them seen once. The source was blood, collected before dendritic cell vaccination. Receptors were obtained from a human donor with glioblastoma. Both conserved end residues are part of each CDR3.

J gene | V gene | CDR3 protein
TRBJ1-4 | TRBV7-9 | CASSLGGRGLEKLFF
TRBJ2-7 | TRBV5-4 | CASSLALGTLRGEQYF
TRBJ1-2 | TRBV6-6 | CASSQGYGYTF
TRBJ2-3 | TRBV9 | CASSVASGRTTDTQYF
TRBJ1-5 | TRBV5-6 | CASSLGQTNNQPQHF
TRBJ2-1 | TRBV19 | CASRRAGVVNEQFF
TRBJ2-1 | TRBV4-1 | CASSRGGLAGLGNEQFF
TRBJ2-1 | TRBV21-1 | CASSLGDSPSSYNEQFF
TRBJ2-7 | TRBV19 | CASSMVLGAYEQYF
TRBJ2-5 | TRBV7-3 | CASSPGTSVETQYF
TRBJ2-5 | TRBV19 | CASSLGLTSGGFQETQYF
TRBJ2-7 | TRBV2 | CASSVGGQGFYEQYF
TRBJ1-5 | TRBV6-6 | CASSYGTGNQPQHF
TRBJ2-3 | TRBV4-2 | CASSQGAGDSGDTQYF
TRBJ1-4 | TRBV12-5 | CASGLVLGGTNEKLFF
TRBJ2-3 | TRBV7-8 | CASRGRTSGSDTQYF
TRBJ2-7 | TRBV7-9 | CASSPRGPYEQYF
TRBJ2-1 | TRBV2 | CASRVSGGNEQFF
TRBJ1-6 | TRBV27 | CASSSSDRGASPLHF
TRBJ1-6 | TRBV2 | CASSDRTGRTPLHF
TRBJ2-7 | TRBV10-3 | CAISGDRTSYEQYF
TRBJ2-1 | TRBV7-9 | CASSHWGLEQFF
TRBJ2-5 | TRBV11-2 | CASSSSPTQYF
TRBJ2-5 | TRBV18 | CASSLTTGYQETQYF
TRBJ2-7 | TRBV7-8 | CASSPMTASYEQYF
TRBJ2-1 | TRBV2 | CASSVLNEQFF
TRBJ2-3 | TRBV6-5 | CASVASGATDTQYF
TRBJ2-7 | TRBV19 | CASRAGTGGKNEQYF
TRBJ2-1 | TRBV5-1 | CASSLARPGGNEQFF
TRBJ2-1 | TRBV9 | CASSFRQPYGEQFF
TRBJ1-2 | TRBV29-1 | CSLWTGEGYGYTF
TRBJ2-5 | TRBV23-1 | CASNGVFLAGENKETQYF
TRBJ1-6 | TRBV2 | CASTAGDRGRSPLHF
TRBJ2-1 | TRBV11-3 | CASSSRLQGRDNEQFF
TRBJ1-6 | TRBV5-1 | CASSQDRGGNSPLHF
TRBJ1-1 | TRBV27 | CASSWAWDTAILFF
TRBJ1-1 | TRBV10-2 | CASSPTGEVGTEAFF
TRBJ2-3 | TRBV28 | CASSFGGSGRGTDTQYF
TRBJ2-1 | TRBV30 | CAWSGSLYNEQFF
TRBJ1-1 | TRBV5-1 | CASSFMTGMNTEAFF
TRBJ2-7 | TRBV10-3 | CAIRLELAGGSEQYF
TRBJ2-7 | TRBV13 | CASSGGPTLDYEQYF
TRBJ1-4 | TRBV4-1 | CAGSMGLSNEKLFF
TRBJ2-7 | TRBV18 | CASSPHRDSYEQYF
TRBJ2-7 | TRBV6-6 | CASSRVLTTSSYEQYF
TRBJ1-1 | TRBV29-1 | CSVARGEGRNTEAFF
TRBJ2-5 | TRBV7-9 | CASVNQETQYF
TRBJ2-6 | TRBV5-1 | CASSAGGSGANVLTF
TRBJ2-1 | TRBV9 | CASATTSLAFNRFYNEQFF
TRBJ2-7 | TRBV18 | CASSPTGGSHEQYF
TRBJ1-1 | TRBV2 | CARSDGTEAFF
TRBJ2-2 | TRBV21-1 | CASSASDRGGTGELFF
TRBJ2-2 | TRBV4-1 | CASSQQGQGRTGELFF
TRBJ1-5 | TRBV30 | CAWSRGTGRNSNQPQHF
TRBJ1-2 | TRBV11-2 | CASSLRREAGYTF
TRBJ1-3 | TRBV7-9 | CASSIGSGGLSSGNTIYF
TRBJ1-4 | TRBV7-9 | CASSATGPSNEKLFF